This T cell receptor beta chain was captured in a study of blood T cell repertoires in COVID-19. About the research overall: COVID-19 samples collected from the United States, Italy and Spain covered acute and convalescent phases. PBMCs, B-cell-depleted T cells, or T cells provided the cDNA or gDNA that made up the material.

In the study's own analysis: Nucleated cell counts were estimated from reference gene primer amplification. TCRdb's copy holds only in-frame clones and misses some; the assay was immunoSEQ multiplex PCR. For V, J and clone size, that table is used; D and trimming come from the DNA. The table lists 200,000 to 250,000 clones, roughly 80% of them singletons. The CDR3 is 15 amino acids. V was pared by 3 bases and J by 3 bases, with 4 bases of the junction left unmatched. Germline V gene data show CDR1 as KGHSH and CDR2 as LQKENI. Input material: peripheral blood. This TCR was sampled from a woman of 80 years or more with active or convalescent COVID-19. The chain links TRBV18 to TRBJ1-4; 7 nucleotides align to TRBD1. CDR3 bases: TGTGCCAGCTCACCCGGGACAGCGCCTAATGAAAAACTGTTTTTT. It encodes CASSPGTAPNEKLFF.